This passage covers 25 T cell receptor beta chains from one sample sequenced in a study of blood T cell repertoires in COVID-19. Assay used: immunoSEQ multiplex PCR; TCRdb lists only in-frame clones, some missing. The table has approximately 350,000 clones, under 95% seen once; the top ten hold less than 3.5%. The specimen sequenced was peripheral blood. The receptors come from a woman between 18 and 30 years old who had recovered from COVID-19.

The rearrangement uses TRBV4-3 and TRBJ2-3, with TRBD2 matching 7 bases. The CDR3 has 15 amino acids. The ends lost 0 bases at V and 4 bases at J; junction bases unmatched: 4. In germline, CDR1 is LGHNA, CDR2 YSLEER. CDR3 in amino acids: CASSQDWRESDTQYF. CDR3 in DNA: TGCGCCAGCAGCCAAGACTGGCGGGAGTCAGATACGCAGTATTTT.

The rearrangement uses TRBV24-1 and TRBJ1-1, with a possible D match to TRBD1 (5 bases). The CDR3 loop spans 13 amino acids. Germline V lookup: CDR1 KGHDR, CDR2 SFDVKD. Trimming removed 5 bases at V and 3 bases at J, with 9 bases between. In DNA form, the CDR3 reads TGTGCCACCAGTGGGGTCAGGGACACTGAAGCTTTCTTT. Protein: CATSGVRDTEAFF.

V is TRBV12-5 and J is TRBJ1-1; a weak D match, TRBD1 (6 bases). In germline, CDR1 is LGHNT, CDR2 FRNRAP. The CDR3 extends over 14 amino acids. Trimming cost V 2 bases and J 2 bases, with 9 bases left between them. CDR3 protein: CASGLRQDNTEAFF. CDR3 sequence (DNA): TGTGCTAGTGGTTTGAGACAGGATAACACTGAAGCTTTCTTT. Based on the CDR3 plus reference TRBV12-5 and TRBJ1-1, the full variable domain is DARVTQTPRHKVTEMGQEVTMRCQPILGHNTVFWYRQTMMQGLELLAYFRNRAPLDDSGMPKDRFSAEMPDATLATLKIQPSEPRDSAVYFCASGLRQDNTEAFFGQGTRLTVV.

The chain couples TRBV6-2 or TRBV6-3 to TRBJ2-1, with D unclear. Trimming removed 0 bases at V and 3 bases at J, with 6 bases between. The CDR3 contains 14 residues. Looked up from germline, CDR1 is MNHEY and CDR2 is SVGEGT. The CDR3 bases are TGTGCCAGCAGTTACTCGATCGGCTACAATGAGCAGTTCTTC. Translated, it gives CASSYSIGYNEQFF.

This rearrangement joins TRBV15 to TRBJ1-2; D may be TRBD1 (5 bases). This CDR3 spans 14 amino acids. Germline V gene data show CDR1 as LNHNV and CDR2 as YYDKDF (reference sequence). The V and J ends lost 3 bases and 1 base respectively, with 9 bases between them. The DNA for the CDR3 is TGTGCCACCAGCAGGTCCGGACATAACTATGGCTACACCTTC. Amino acids: CATSRSGHNYGYTF.

The chain carries TRBV4-3 and TRBJ2-1; 11 nucleotides agree with TRBD2. Trimming took 0 bases from V and 8 from J; bases not matched to a gene: 9. The CDR3 is made up of 17 amino acids. CDR1 and CDR2 (germline): LGHNA, YSLEER. CDR3: CASSQDWAELAGDEQFF. DNA of the CDR3: TGCGCCAGCAGCCAAGACTGGGCGGAACTAGCGGGAGATGAGCAGTTCTTC.

The V and J genes are TRBV28 and TRBJ1-2; TRBD1 might be the D (5 bases). This CDR3 is 13 amino acids long. Germline V gives CDR1 MDHEN, CDR2 SYDVKM. Trimming pared 4 bases from V and 8 bases from J, leaving 14 bases between. The CDR3 DNA reads as TGTGCCAGCAGTTCAGCGACAGTCGGCGGCTACACCTTC. This sequence encodes CASSSATVGGYTF.

The chain is built from TRBV9 and TRBJ1-2; possibly TRBD1 for D (5 bases). Germline lookup yields CDR1 SGDLS and CDR2 YYNGEE. CDR3 length: 17 residues. Trimming removed 3 bases from V and 5 bases from J, with 23 bases in between. The CDR3 coding sequence is TGTGCCAGCAGCGACCCCTTGGGACTGGCAATTGGGTATGGCTACACCTTC. This gives the protein CASSDPLGLAIGYGYTF.

This sequence joins TRBV5-1 and TRBJ2-5; 7 bases fit TRBD2. Trimming removed 2 bases from V and 5 bases from J; junction bases left unmatched: 12. This CDR3 spans 16 amino acids. Germline CDR1 is SGHRS and CDR2 is YFSETQ. CDR3 amino acids: CASSLEGALGGETQYF. CDR3 coding DNA: TGCGCCAGCAGCTTAGAAGGGGCCCTCGGGGGGGAGACCCAGTACTTC. The full variable domain, with the rest looked up from reference TRBV5-1 and TRBJ2-5, is KAGVTQTPRYLIKTRGQQVTLSCSPISGHRSVSWYQQTPGQGLQFLFEYFSETQRNKGNFPGRFSGRQFSNSRSEMNVSTLELGDSALYLCASSLEGALGGETQYFGPGTRLLVL.

This rearrangement joins TRBV10-3 to TRBJ2-3, with 11 nucleotides matching TRBD1. The CDR3 has 15 amino acids. Per the germline V gene, CDR1 is ENHRY and CDR2 is SYGVKD. V gave up 9 bases and J gave up 3 bases; unmatched junction bases: 8. CDR3 protein: CAISPGQGVTDTQYF. As DNA, the CDR3 is TGTGCCATTTCCCCGGGACAGGGGGTGACAGATACGCAGTATTTT.

The chain couples TRBV12-3 or TRBV12-4 to TRBJ1-1; D is ambiguous. V lost 4 bases and J lost 7, with 10 bases in between. The CDR3 has 12 residues. The CDR3, as DNA: TGTGCCAGCAGTTCCGGGTTGGATGAAGCTTTCTTT. This sequence encodes CASSSGLDEAFF.

The chain combines TRBV6-6 with TRBJ1-1; 7 nucleotides line up with TRBD1. Trimming removed 6 bases from V and 6 bases from J; junction bases left unmatched: 4. Germline CDR1 and CDR2: MNHNY and SVGAGI (reference sequence). The CDR3 runs 12 residues. This chain's CDR3 is CASRHQGAEAFF. In nucleotides, the CDR3 is TGTGCCAGCAGACATCAGGGGGCTGAAGCTTTCTTT.

The chain combines TRBV6-1 with TRBJ2-1; 13 bases match TRBD2. The trim removed 4 bases at V and 7 bases at J, leaving 7 bases unmatched. The V gene's germline CDR1 is MNHNS and CDR2 SASEGT. The CDR3 is 16 residues long. The CDR3: CASSGRLAGGVNEQFF. The DNA for the CDR3 is TGTGCCAGCAGTGGGCGACTAGCGGGAGGTGTAAATGAGCAGTTCTTC.

The V and J genes are TRBV28 and TRBJ2-7, with 8 bases aligning to TRBD2. CDR3 length equals 12 residues. The trim removed 4 bases at V and 6 bases at J, leaving 2 bases unmatched. CDR1 is MDHEN, CDR2 SYDVKM, per germline. CDR3 sequence (DNA): TGTGCCAGCAGTTCGGGAGGGGGCGAGCAGTACGTC. Its protein product is CASSSGGGEQYV.

The chain links TRBV5-1 to TRBJ1-2; TRBD1 aligns across 8 bases. The ends lost 3 bases at V and 4 bases at J; junction bases unmatched: 8. The germline V gene has CDR1 SGHRS and CDR2 YFSETQ. CDR3 length: 15 residues. CDR3 region: CASSSGQGGGYGYTF. The CDR3 nucleotides read TGCGCCAGCAGCTCCGGACAGGGAGGTGGCTATGGCTACACCTTC.

The chain employs TRBV10-3 and TRBJ1-2; D is unresolved. Germline-derived CDR1 and CDR2 are ENHRY and SYGVKD. The CDR3 consists of 13 residues. Trimming took 6 bases from V and 0 from J, leaving 8 bases between them. CDR3 nucleotides: TGTGCCATCAGCGATTCAGCTAACTATGGCTACACCTTC. Translating gives CAISDSANYGYTF.

This clone was recorded once. The chain recombines TRBV21-1 with TRBJ2-7; TRBD1, the table's D call, was not compared with the DNA. TRBV21-1 corresponds to a pseudogene. The CDR3 totals 14 residues. The CDR3 region is CASSGDRGVGEQYV. Written as DNA, the CDR3 is TGTGCCAGCAGCGGGGACAGGGGGGTAGGTGAGCAGTACGTC.

The chain links TRBV11-2 to TRBJ2-2; 11 positions match TRBD1. There are 16 residues in the CDR3. Germline V gene lookup returns CDR1 SGHAT and CDR2 FQNNGV. J lost 6 bases, V lost 4 bases, and 7 bases had no gene match. CDR3 nucleotide sequence: TGTGCCAGCAGCTATTTGGGACAGGGGGTGGCCGGGGAGCTGTTTTTT. Amino acid sequence: CASSYLGQGVAGELFF.

The chain links TRBV5-1 to TRBJ2-5; D may be TRBD2 (7 bases). In germline, CDR1 is SGHRS, CDR2 YFSETQ. The CDR3 is 15 amino acids. V was clipped by 4 bases and J by 5 bases, with 18 bases between them. This CDR3 reads CASSALRGGIETQYF. CDR3 nucleotide sequence: TGCGCCAGCAGCGCCCTGAGGGGGGGCATTGAGACCCAGTACTTC.

V usage is TRBV30 and J usage is TRBJ2-5; 7 bases are a match to TRBD1. Trimming took 2 bases from V and 0 from J; bases not matched to a gene: 6. The CDR3 is made up of 15 amino acids. Germline CDR1 and CDR2: GTSNPN and SVGIG (reference sequence). This CDR3 is CAWSPATGYQETQYF. CDR3 bases: TGTGCCTGGAGTCCGGCGACAGGGTACCAAGAGACCCAGTACTTC. The full variable domain, in which reference TRBV30 and TRBJ2-5 provide the parts outside the CDR3, is SQTIHQWPATLVQPVGSPLSLECTVEGTSNPNLYWYRQAAGRGLQLLFYSVGIGQISSEVPQNLSASRPQDRQFILSSKKLLLSDSGFYLCAWSPATGYQETQYFGPGTRLLVL.

V usage is TRBV21-1 and J usage is TRBJ2-1; TRBD2, the table's D call, lacks a check against the DNA. TRBV21-1 is deemed a pseudogene. CDR3 size: 19 residues. As DNA, the CDR3 is TGTGCCAGCAGCAAAAGCACACGGCCCCTTAGCGGAGGATACAATGAGCAGTTCTTC. This gives the protein CASSKSTRPLSGGYNEQFF.

This chain links TRBV11-3 with TRBJ2-3, with 8 bases lining up with TRBD2. From germline, CDR1 is SGHNT and CDR2 YENEEA. J lost 2 bases, V lost 5 bases, and 9 bases had no gene match. The CDR3 runs 16 residues. Here the CDR3 DNA reads TGTGCCAGCAGCGGTAGCGGGCGGGAGGACACAGATACGCAGTATTTT. Amino acids: CASSGSGREDTDTQYF.

V usage is TRBV9 and J usage is TRBJ1-3; TRBD1 matches 8 bases. The CDR3 has 16 amino acids. Unmatched junction bases numbered 9, after V lost 5 bases and J lost 2 bases. Germline V gene sequence: CDR1 SGDLS, CDR2 YYNGEE. CDR3 DNA: TGTGCCAGCAGTGATAACGACAGGGGAGCTGGAAACACCATATATTTT. This codes for CASSDNDRGAGNTIYF.

The V call is TRBV19, the J call TRBJ1-3; no firm D call. CDR1 and CDR2 from the germline V gene are LNHDA and SQIVND (reference sequence). The CDR3 runs 14 residues. Trimming pared 5 bases from V and 4 bases from J, leaving 12 bases between. The CDR3, as DNA: TGTGCCAGTAGTTCGACACCCTCGGGAAACACCATATATTTT. Translating it yields CASSSTPSGNTIYF.

This chain joins TRBV24-1 and TRBJ1-1; D gene ambiguous. Trimming stripped 3 bases from V and 5 bases from J, with 12 bases between. CDR1 is KGHDR, CDR2 SFDVKD, per germline. The CDR3 is 14 amino acids. CDR3 loop: CATSDEEEKTEAFF. CDR3 in DNA: TGTGCCACCAGTGATGAGGAAGAGAAAACTGAAGCTTTCTTT.